These 27 T cell receptor beta chains were sequenced from one sample in a study of response to subunit inactivated influenza vaccine. One entry per CDR3 protein, called by TCRdb with MiXCR from the RT-PCR reads. The table lists 550,000 to 800,000 distinct CDR3 sequences, around 14% of them singletons, with less than 7% in the top ten. The material was PBMCs from blood, obtained 14 to 15 days before vaccination. The origin of the receptors is a man in his forties or fifties who received an inactivated influenza vaccine.

This clonotype has a count of ten or more. The chain links TRBV20-1 to TRBJ2-2, with D possibly being TRBD2 (6 bases). Germline loops: CDR1 DFQATT, CDR2 SNEGSKA (reference sequence). The CDR3 extends over 16 amino acids. Between the trimmed V and J ends, which lost 5 bases and 5 bases, there was a span of 21 bases. The CDR3 DNA sequence: TGCAGTGCTCCCGCCCCTAGGAGGGGTGGGACCGGGGAGCTGTTTTTT. It is translated as CSAPAPRRGGTGELFF.

The rearrangement joins TRBV20-1 to TRBJ2-7; D gene uncertain. The V gene lost 3 bases and the J gene lost 1 base, with 7 bases spanning the gap. This CDR3 region has 12 residues. Germline V lookup: CDR1 DFQATT, CDR2 SNEGSKA (reference sequence). The CDR3 region is CSASRSSYEQYF. The CDR3 DNA follows: TGCAGTGCTAGTCGTTCTTCCTACGAGCAGTACTTC.

The chain recombines TRBV4-1 with TRBJ1-4; D gene ambiguous. The CDR3 length is 15 residues. Between the trimmed V and J ends, which lost 0 bases and 7 bases, there was a span of 12 bases. The germline CDR1 and CDR2 sequences are MGHRA and YSYEKL. CDR3 protein: CASSQEEVLGEKLFF. The DNA of the CDR3 is TGCGCCAGCAGCCAAGAAGAGGTTCTAGGTGAAAAACTGTTTTTT.

This clonotype was detected only a few times. The chain joins TRBV7-8 to TRBJ2-3, with D unresolved. The V and J ends lost 2 bases and 2 bases respectively, with 8 bases between them. Germline CDR1 is SGHVS and CDR2 is FQNEAQ. This CDR3 comprises 14 residues. CDR3 nucleotide sequence: TGTGCCAGCAGCTTACTCGTTATCACAGATACGCAGTATTTT. Protein: CASSLLVITDTQYF. Supplemented by reference TRBV7-8 and TRBJ2-3, the full variable domain reads GAGVSQSPRYKVAKRGQDVALRCDPISGHVSLFWYQQALGQGPEFLTYFQNEAQLDKSGLPSDRFFAERPEGSVSTLKIQRTQQEDSAVYLCASSLLVITDTQYFGPGTRLTVL.

The CDR3 spells CSARARGVYTEAFF. The CDR3 region has the DNA TGCAGTGCTAGAGCCCGAGGGGTCTACACTGAAGCTTTCTTT. V and J are TRBV20-1 and TRBJ1-1; tentatively, D is TRBD1 (5 bases). With 1 base removed from V and 3 bases from J, the gap between germline ends came to 12 bases. Germline CDR1 DFQATT, CDR2 SNEGSKA (reference sequence). There are 14 residues in the CDR3.

This rearrangement joins TRBV27 to TRBJ2-7; D is unclear. CDR1 is MNHEY, CDR2 SMNVEV, per germline (reference sequence). V was trimmed by 3 bases and J by 3 bases, leaving 9 bases between them. There are 13 residues in the CDR3. The CDR3 DNA follows: TGTGCCAGCAGTTTCTCTCGCCACTACGAGCAGTACTTC. It encodes CASSFSRHYEQYF.

There are a few counts of this clonotype. The chain uses TRBV12-3 or TRBV12-4 and TRBJ2-5, with 8 positions matching TRBD1. The CDR3 is 15 residues long. V dropped 10 bases and J dropped 5; count of bases not matched to a gene: 15. CDR3 amino acids: CATSPFGQGPETQYF. CDR3 DNA sequence: TGTGCCACAAGCCCCTTCGGACAGGGTCCGGAGACCCAGTACTTC.

This clonotype has a handful of counts. V is TRBV29-1 and J is TRBJ2-5; TRBD2 matches 11 bases. V shed 7 bases, J shed 4 bases, and the junction held 2 bases outside the gene matches. This CDR3 has 12 amino acids. CDR1 is SQVTM, CDR2 ANQGSEA, per germline. The chain's CDR3 is CSAGLAGETQYF. The CDR3 DNA follows: TGCAGCGCCGGACTAGCGGGAGAGACCCAGTACTTC.

In its sample, this clonotype was seen many times. The V and J genes are TRBV6-5 and TRBJ1-2, with D possibly TRBD1 on 5 matching bases. V was trimmed by 0 bases and J by 4 bases, leaving 12 bases between them. The CDR3 length is 15 residues. Germline CDR1 reads MNHEY; CDR2 reads SVGAGI. CDR3 sequence (DNA): TGTGCCAGCAGTTACTCCCCACAGGCGGGCTATGGCTACACCTTC. Protein: CASSYSPQAGYGYTF.

A remark on this clonotype: This may be a read error, as it is one base from a much larger clone. The V gene is TRBV29-1, the J gene TRBJ2-2, with TRBD2 identical over 8 bases. The CDR3 consists of 14 residues. V dropped 4 bases and J dropped 4; count of bases not matched to a gene: 5. CDR1 and CDR2 from the germline V gene are SQVTM and ANQGSEA. CDR3 in DNA: TGCAGCGTTGTCGGGGGGGTGAGCACCGGGGAGCTGTTTTTT. Its translation: CSVVGGVSTGELFF.

This clonotype was found a few times. This chain connects TRBV9 to TRBJ2-3; a weak D match, TRBD2 (7 bases). CDR3 length: 16 residues. Germline V gene lookup returns CDR1 SGDLS and CDR2 YYNGEE. Trimming shortened V by 4 bases and J by 2 bases, and 17 bases separated the two germline ends. The CDR3 nucleotides are TGTGCCAGCAGCCCCAGGGGCCGGGGGGACACAGATACGCAGTATTTT. This gives the protein CASSPRGRGDTDTQYF.

The chain joins TRBV11-2 to TRBJ2-7; tentatively, D is TRBD2 (5 bases). Trimming shortened V by 2 bases and J by 1 base, and 15 bases separated the two germline ends. The CDR3 has 16 amino acids. Germline CDR1 is SGHAT and CDR2 is FQNNGV. CDR3 in DNA: TGTGCCAGCAGCTTAATGGCGGGTGGATTTTCCTACGAGCAGTACTTC. It specifies CASSLMAGGFSYEQYF.

The V gene is TRBV7-8, the J gene TRBJ2-1; TRBD2 matches at 7 bases. The CDR3 is made up of 14 amino acids. Germline trimming cut 5 bases from V and 4 bases from J; bases unmatched to any gene: 5. CDR1 is SGHVS, CDR2 FQNEAQ, per germline. In nucleotides, the CDR3 is TGTGCCAGCAGCGCCGGGACTACATACAATGAGCAGTTCTTC. Amino acid sequence: CASSAGTTYNEQFF.

This clonotype was detected only a few times. The chain is built from TRBV7-8 and TRBJ1-5; D is ambiguous. Germline lookup yields CDR1 SGHVS and CDR2 FQNEAQ. V was clipped by 2 bases and J by 3 bases, with 5 bases between them. This CDR3 region has 13 residues. The CDR3 nucleotides read TGTGCCAGCAGCTTAATCACCAATCAGCCCCAGCATTTT. It specifies CASSLITNQPQHF.

This chain connects TRBV29-1 to TRBJ2-1, with D possibly being TRBD2 (6 bases). The CDR3 consists of 15 residues. V was clipped by 1 base and J by 4 bases, with 14 bases between them. Germline V gives CDR1 SQVTM, CDR2 ANQGSEA. CDR3 sequence (DNA): TGCAGCGTTGAAGCATGGCGGGATAAGTACAATGAGCAGTTCTTC. Translated, it gives CSVEAWRDKYNEQFF.

The chain joins TRBV5-5 to TRBJ2-1; TRBD1 agrees at 7 bases. Germline V gene lookup returns CDR1 SGHKS and CDR2 YYEKEE (reference sequence). The V segment lost 2 bases and the J segment 0 bases; nucleotides outside the gene matches: 5. The CDR3 has 16 amino acids. CDR3 DNA sequence: TGTGCCAGCAGCTTCGAGGGGGCGGGCTCCTACAATGAGCAGTTCTTC. It encodes CASSFEGAGSYNEQFF.

This clonotype occurred a few times. This chain uses TRBV10-3 with TRBJ2-2, with TRBD1 as a possible D gene (6 bases). This CDR3 is 17 amino acids long. V was clipped by 0 bases and J by 4 bases, with 15 bases between them. CDR1 and CDR2 (germline): ENHRY, SYGVKD. The CDR3 nucleotides are TGTGCCATCAGTGAGTCGATAGGAACAGGGCCCACCGGGGAGCTGTTTTTT. This gives the protein CAISESIGTGPTGELFF.

The chain employs TRBV12-3 or TRBV12-4 and TRBJ2-1; TRBD2 might be the D (5 bases). Between the trimmed V and J ends, which lost 4 bases and 7 bases, there was a span of 20 bases. CDR3 length: 16 amino acids. CDR3 amino acids: CASSYTRGAIRNEQFF. The CDR3 coding sequence is TGTGCCAGCAGTTATACCCGGGGAGCCATTAGGAATGAGCAGTTCTTC.

CDR3 loop: CASSFARALGEQYF. The CDR3 coding sequence is TGTGCCAGCAGCTTCGCAAGGGCTCTCGGCGAGCAGTACTTC. The rearrangement links TRBV5-6 to TRBJ2-7; D is ambiguous. V dropped 2 bases and J dropped 6 bases, with 15 bases sitting between them. The CDR3 covers 14 residues. From germline, CDR1 is SGHDT and CDR2 YYEEEE. Looking up the rest from reference TRBV5-6 and TRBJ2-7 gives the full variable domain: DAGVTQSPTHLIKTRGQQVTLRCSPKSGHDTVSWYQQALGQGPQFIFQYYEEEERQRGNFPDRFSGHQFPNYSSELNVNALLLGDSALYLCASSFARALGEQYFGPGTRLTVT.

This clonotype showed up just a few times. The chain links TRBV24-1 to TRBJ2-5, with D hard to call. The CDR3 covers 14 residues. Trimming stripped 4 bases from V and 6 bases from J, with 14 bases between. CDR1 KGHDR and CDR2 SFDVKD come from the germline V gene. The CDR3 loop is CATSEETLNKTQYF. The CDR3 coding sequence is TGTGCCACCAGTGAGGAGACATTAAACAAGACCCAGTACTTC.

The sample holds a few counts of this clonotype. The chain links TRBV11-3 to TRBJ2-2, with D hard to call. Between the trimmed V and J ends, which lost 0 bases and 9 bases, there was a span of 5 bases. CDR1 and CDR2 from the germline V gene are SGHNT and YENEEA. The CDR3 length is 12 residues. This CDR3 reads CASSLDNRELFF. In DNA form, the CDR3 reads TGTGCCAGCAGCTTAGATAATCGGGAGCTGTTTTTT.

Only a few counts were recorded for this clonotype. This chain connects TRBV20-1 to TRBJ2-4; perhaps TRBD2 as D (7 bases). Looked up from germline, CDR1 is DFQATT and CDR2 is SNEGSKA (reference sequence). Trimming cost V 2 bases and J 10 bases, with 12 bases left between them. The CDR3 has 12 amino acids. The CDR3 loop is CSARRRGGIQYF. Here the CDR3 DNA reads TGCAGTGCTAGACGGAGGGGGGGTATTCAGTACTTC.

The chain is built from TRBV11-2 and TRBJ2-1; 10 positions agree with TRBD2. The junction had 6 bases not matched to a gene; V was cut back by 3 bases and J by 4 bases. The CDR3 is made up of 16 amino acids. The germline CDR1 and CDR2 sequences are SGHAT and FQNNGV. The DNA of the CDR3 is TGTGCCAGCAGCTTGGTACTAGCGGGGACTTACAATGAGCAGTTCTTC. This codes for CASSLVLAGTYNEQFF. The full variable domain, with the rest looked up from reference TRBV11-2 and TRBJ2-1, is EAGVAQSPRYKIIEKRQSVAFWCNPISGHATLYWYQQILGQGPKLLIQFQNNGVVDDSQLPKDRFSAERLKGVDSTLKIQPAKLEDSAVYLCASSLVLAGTYNEQFFGPGTRLTVL.

The rearrangement uses TRBV6-2 or TRBV6-3 and TRBJ2-6; D is perhaps TRBD1 (5 bases). Per germline, CDR1 MNHEY and CDR2 SVGEGT. Trimming took off 6 bases at V and 0 bases at J, with 9 bases between the two ends. This CDR3 is 15 amino acids long. This CDR3 is CASSRQSSGANVLTF. The CDR3 nucleotides read TGTGCCAGCAGCCGACAGAGCTCTGGGGCCAACGTCCTGACTTTC.

The chain combines TRBV5-1 with TRBJ2-5, with 9 bases aligning to TRBD2. Germline assignment: CDR1 SGHRS and CDR2 YFSETQ. The CDR3 sequence is 18 residues long. With 2 bases clipped from V and 7 bases from J, the junction kept 18 bases outside the gene matches. DNA of the CDR3: TGCGCCAGCAGCTTAGTAGGTGCCGAGCGGGGGGACTCGTGGACCCAGTACTTC. The encoded protein is CASSLVGAERGDSWTQYF.

The rearrangement joins TRBV4-3 to TRBJ1-3; D not certain. The CDR3 runs to 13 residues. Trimming removed 0 bases from V and 1 base from J, with 1 base in between. Germline loops: CDR1 LGHNA, CDR2 YSLEER. CDR3 protein: CASSQDSGNTIYF. The CDR3, as DNA: TGCGCCAGCAGCCAAGATTCTGGAAACACCATATATTTT.

This clonotype has ten or more counts. V and J are TRBV16 and TRBJ2-1; either TRBD1 or TRBD2 may supply D (5 bases each). Per the germline V gene, CDR1 is KGHSY and CDR2 is FQNENV. The V gene lost 6 bases and the J gene lost 0 bases, with 12 bases spanning the gap. The CDR3 covers 15 residues. CDR3 residues: CASRREGSSYNEQFF. The CDR3, as DNA: TGTGCCAGCAGACGAGAGGGGAGCTCCTACAATGAGCAGTTCTTC.